A single sample gave rise to the 16 T cell receptor beta chains below, sequenced in a study of blood T cell repertoires in COVID-19. Method: immunoSEQ multiplex PCR; TCRdb's copy keeps in-frame clones and lacks some. This sample has more than 250,000 clones, with roughly 86% found just once. Sequencing was carried out using PBMCs or T cells enriched from blood (not recorded which). These TCRs come from a woman aged 18-35 years who had recovered from COVID-19.

The rearrangement uses TRBV6-5 and TRBJ1-4; D may be TRBD1 (6 bases). Germline V gene lookup returns CDR1 MNHEY and CDR2 SVGAGI. The V end was cut by 6 bases, the J end by 8 bases, with 7 bases between. The CDR3 runs 11 residues. In nucleotides, the CDR3 is TGTGCCAGCAGCACAGGGGAAAAACTGTTTTTT. Residues: CASSTGEKLFF.

The chain joins TRBV27 to TRBJ2-7; 7 nucleotides align to TRBD2. Germline trimming cut 7 bases from V and 2 bases from J; bases unmatched to any gene: 8. Germline CDR1 MNHEY, CDR2 SMNVEV (reference sequence). The CDR3 is 14 amino acids. CDR3: CASKSAGAPYEQYF. The CDR3 DNA is TGTGCCAGCAAATCGGCGGGAGCTCCCTACGAGCAGTACTTC.

V and J are TRBV6-6 and TRBJ1-1; no clear D gene. Germline lookup yields CDR1 MNHNY and CDR2 SVGAGI (reference sequence). This CDR3 spans 13 amino acids. V gave up 6 bases and J gave up 4 bases, with 12 bases separating them. CDR3 amino acids: CASSPLRSTEAFF. CDR3 DNA: TGTGCCAGCAGCCCCCTTCGGAGCACTGAAGCTTTCTTT.

V and J are TRBV18 and TRBJ2-1, with 7 bases matching TRBD1. The CDR3 consists of 14 residues. Germline V gene data show CDR1 as KGHSH and CDR2 as LQKENI. V lost 0 bases, J lost 6 bases, and 2 bases stayed unmatched. CDR3: CASSPPRQGNEQFF. CDR3 DNA sequence: TGTGCCAGCTCACCACCGAGACAGGGCAATGAGCAGTTCTTC.

V gene TRBV24-1 combines with J gene TRBJ2-3; a possible D gene is TRBD1 (5 bases). Germline V gene data show CDR1 as KGHDR and CDR2 as SFDVKD. Trimming cost V 3 bases and J 3 bases, with 9 bases left between them. This CDR3 has 14 residues. The CDR3 DNA is TGTGCCACCAGTGATAGTAGGGGAACAGATACGCAGTATTTT. This encodes CATSDSRGTDTQYF.

The chain employs TRBV7-8 and TRBJ1-5; 8 positions agree with TRBD1. The CDR3 is 17 residues long. Germline-derived CDR1 and CDR2 are SGHVS and FQNEAQ. The V segment lost 4 bases and the J segment 7 bases; nucleotides outside the gene matches: 15. CDR3 protein: CASSSSRTGSMGQPQHF. The CDR3 DNA sequence: TGTGCCAGCAGCTCAAGCAGGACAGGGTCGATGGGCCAGCCCCAGCATTTT.

The V and J genes are TRBV6-5 and TRBJ2-7, with D maybe TRBD2 (6 bases). Germline V CDR1 and CDR2: MNHEY, SVGAGI. Trimming took off 6 bases at V and 3 bases at J, with 18 bases between the two ends. This CDR3 contains 15 residues. Written as DNA, the CDR3 is TGTGCCAGCAGCGGGAGACTGGGAGTAGTCTACGAGCAGTACTTC. It codes for CASSGRLGVVYEQYF.

The chain is built from TRBV28 and TRBJ2-3, with 9 bases aligning to TRBD2. CDR1 is MDHEN, CDR2 SYDVKM, per germline. CDR3 length equals 18 residues. V shed 5 bases, J shed 5 bases, and the junction held 17 bases outside the gene matches. The CDR3 DNA follows: TGTGCCAGCAGTCCCCCCTTAGCGGGAGAAGGGCTGTTAGATACGCAGTATTTT. It yields the protein CASSPPLAGEGLLDTQYF.

The V call is TRBV10-3, the J call TRBJ2-5, with a tentative D call TRBD2 (5 bases). The CDR3 is made up of 13 amino acids. The germline V gene encodes CDR1 ENHRY and CDR2 SYGVKD. Trimming pared 10 bases from V and 3 bases from J, leaving 15 bases between. The CDR3 DNA sequence: TGTGCCACCCGGGTGACCGGGAAAGAGACCCAGTACTTC. Its protein is CATRVTGKETQYF.

CDR3 sequence: CASSLGTGQETQYF. CDR3 DNA: TGTGCCAGCAGCTTAGGAACAGGACAAGAGACCCAGTACTTC. The genes are TRBV7-8 and TRBJ2-5, with D tentatively TRBD1 (5 bases). This CDR3 has 14 amino acids. V gave up 1 base and J gave up 2 bases, with 8 bases separating them. Per germline, CDR1 SGHVS and CDR2 FQNEAQ.

The V call is TRBV5-1, the J call TRBJ2-3; maybe TRBD2 (7 bases). Trimming took off 7 bases at V and 3 bases at J, with 18 bases between the two ends. The CDR3 extends over 15 amino acids. In germline, CDR1 is SGHRS, CDR2 YFSETQ. The CDR3 here is CASWAGAGATDTQYF. CDR3 bases: TGCGCCAGCTGGGCAGGGGCGGGGGCGACAGATACGCAGTATTTT.

The chain carries TRBV4-3 and TRBJ1-1; D is ambiguous. The CDR3 is 13 residues long. Per the germline V gene, CDR1 is LGHNA and CDR2 is YSLEER. The V end was cut by 3 bases, the J end by 1 base, with 6 bases between. CDR3 DNA sequence: TGCGCCAGCAGCCATTCAGGGAACACTGAAGCTTTCTTT. This gives the protein CASSHSGNTEAFF.

This chain joins TRBV4-1 and TRBJ1-1; D may be TRBD1 (6 bases). Germline V lookup: CDR1 MGHRA, CDR2 YSYEKL. This CDR3 contains 16 residues. With 1 base removed from V and 0 bases from J, the gap between germline ends came to 12 bases. CDR3 protein: CASSQVGEGVNTEAFF. As DNA, the CDR3 is TGCGCCAGCAGCCAAGTAGGGGAGGGGGTGAACACTGAAGCTTTCTTT.

V is TRBV7-9 and J is TRBJ2-7, with unresolved D. Trimming took off 3 bases at V and 3 bases at J, with 9 bases between the two ends. CDR3 length equals 13 residues. The germline V gene has CDR1 SEHNR and CDR2 FQNEAQ (reference sequence). CDR3 protein: CASSLGTHYEQYF. The CDR3 DNA reads TGTGCCAGCAGCTTGGGCACCCACTACGAGCAGTACTTC.

This clone was detected many times. The CDR3 DNA is TGTGCCAGCAGTTACCGAGGGACAGGGCCTGAAGCTTTCTTT. It is translated as CASSYRGTGPEAFF. The chain combines TRBV6-2 or TRBV6-3 with TRBJ1-1; 9 nucleotides agree with TRBD1. This CDR3 is built from 14 residues. V gave up 2 bases and J gave up 6 bases; unmatched junction bases: 4. Germline lookup yields CDR1 MNHEY and CDR2 SVGEGT.

V gene TRBV30 combines with J gene TRBJ1-1; 9 nucleotides match TRBD1. Germline assignment: CDR1 GTSNPN and CDR2 SVGIG (reference sequence). The length of the CDR3 is 10 residues. With V trimmed by 8 bases and J by 8 bases, 3 bases remained unmatched. CDR3 loop: CAGGQGEAFF. CDR3 DNA sequence: TGTGCCGGCGGACAGGGGGAAGCTTTCTTT.